Following are 4 T cell receptor beta chains from one sample sequenced in a study of identical twins. TCRdb redid the calling of the 5' RACE reads with MiXCR, one entry per CDR3 protein. The table shows 1,800,000 or so distinct CDR3 sequences, with less than 35% occurring only once. The sequenced material came from cord blood. These receptors were collected from a newborn girl in good health.

This clonotype occurred many times. The rearrangement joins TRBV2 to TRBJ2-3; no reliable D call. The CDR3 sequence is 11 residues long. Trimming took off 4 bases at V and 5 bases at J, with 4 bases between the two ends. Germline V gene data show CDR1 as SNHLY and CDR2 as FYNNEI. The CDR3 bases are TGTGCCAGCAGTGCGGTAGATACGCAGTATTTT. Its protein product is CASSAVDTQYF.

In this sample, this clonotype turned up a few times. The chain links TRBV20-1 to TRBJ1-2; D gene unclear. CDR1 is DFQATT, CDR2 SNEGSKA, per germline (reference sequence). V lost 1 base and J 7 bases, leaving 7 bases between the germline ends. CDR3 size: 11 residues. The CDR3 spells CSARAPSGYTF. The CDR3, as DNA: TGCAGTGCTAGAGCCCCCAGTGGCTACACCTTC.

This clonotype was recorded once. The rearrangement uses TRBV20-1 and TRBJ2-5, with D possibly being TRBD1 (6 bases). CDR3 length: 12 residues. Per the germline V gene, CDR1 is DFQATT and CDR2 is SNEGSKA (reference sequence). Trimming cost V 5 bases and J 1 base, with 8 bases left between them. The CDR3 coding sequence is TGCAGTGCTTACAGGGTCCAAGAGACCCAGTACTTC. Its translation: CSAYRVQETQYF.

In the case of this clonotype: Germline and junction disagree at one end, which may indicate a read error. The chain recombines TRBV7-9 with TRBJ1-6, with a tentative D call TRBD1 (6 bases). Germline values: CDR1 SEHNR, CDR2 FQNEAQ (reference sequence). The CDR3 totals 15 residues. This CDR3 is CASSLATGAYSPLHF. CDR3 in DNA: TGTGCCAGTAGCTTAGCGACGGGGGCCTATTCACCCCTCCACTTT. The complete variable domain, with remaining parts taken from reference TRBV7-9 and TRBJ1-6, reads DTGVSQNPRHKITKRGQNVTFRCDPISEHNRLYWYRQTLGQGPEFLTYFQNEAQLEKSRLLSDRFSAERPKGSFSTLEIQRTEQGDSAMYLCASSLATGAYSPLHFGNGTRLTVT.